Below, 27 T cell receptor beta chains from the same sample are listed, as sequenced in a study of blood T cell repertoires in COVID-19. Some clones are missing from TCRdb's copy, which holds only in-frame ones; the method was immunoSEQ multiplex PCR. The sample has about 140,000 clones, about 80% seen once. Specimen: peripheral blood. The receptors stem from a woman between 55 and 75 years old with acute or convalescent COVID-19.

This chain joins TRBV3-1 (or the pseudogene TRBV3-2) and TRBJ1-5; 7 bases fit TRBD1. V was clipped by 2 bases and J by 5 bases; unmatched bases: 6. The CDR3 has 15 amino acids. Germline V gives CDR1 LGHDT, CDR2 YNNKEL (reference sequence). The CDR3 loop reads CASSQSSTGYQPQHF. DNA of the CDR3: TGTGCCAGCAGCCAATCTTCGACAGGGTATCAGCCCCAGCATTTT.

A few counts support this clone. This chain links TRBV14 with TRBJ1-3; D unresolved. This CDR3 contains 15 residues. The V end lost 2 bases, the J end lost 4 bases, and 12 bases lay between the germline ends. Germline V lookup: CDR1 SGHDN, CDR2 FVKESK. In nucleotides, the CDR3 is TGTGCCAGCAGCCAATTTAGGAGCGTCGGAAACACCATATATTTT. Translation: CASSQFRSVGNTIYF.

The CDR3 DNA follows: TGTGCCAGCTCACCTCTACAGGGCAATGAGCAGTTCTTC. This gives the protein CASSPLQGNEQFF. The gene calls are TRBV18 and TRBJ2-1, with a possible D match to TRBD1 (6 bases). The CDR3 spans 13 residues. Germline CDR1 KGHSH, CDR2 LQKENI. The V gene lost 3 bases and the J gene lost 6 bases, with 9 bases spanning the gap.

This clone was counted at least ten times. The V and J genes are TRBV4-1 and TRBJ1-6; 8 nucleotides line up with TRBD1. The germline CDR1 and CDR2 sequences are MGHRA and YSYEKL. The CDR3 is 13 residues long. Trimming took 4 bases from V and 8 from J; bases not matched to a gene: 1. CDR3 loop: CASSPQGDSPLHF. The CDR3 coding sequence is TGCGCCAGCAGCCCACAGGGGGATTCACCCCTCCACTTT.

The chain links TRBV5-1 to TRBJ1-2; D ambiguous. Between the trimmed V and J ends, which lost 0 bases and 4 bases, there was a span of 7 bases. Germline loops: CDR1 SGHRS, CDR2 YFSETQ. The CDR3 runs to 13 residues. The chain's CDR3 is CASSLEQFYGYTF. In nucleotides, the CDR3 is TGCGCCAGCAGCTTGGAACAGTTCTATGGCTACACCTTC.

This sequence joins TRBV5-1 and TRBJ2-1; possibly TRBD2 for D (5 bases). Germline V gene data show CDR1 as SGHRS and CDR2 as YFSETQ. Trimming cost V 0 bases and J 2 bases, with 9 bases left between them. The CDR3 consists of 15 residues. The CDR3: CASSLGLATYNEQFF. DNA of the CDR3: TGCGCCAGCAGCTTGGGTCTAGCTACCTACAATGAGCAGTTCTTC.

Only one count was recorded for this clone. This chain joins TRBV7-9 and TRBJ2-4, with 9 bases fitting TRBD1. The CDR3 spans 13 residues. With V trimmed by 6 bases and J by 7 bases, 4 bases remained unmatched. Germline lookup yields CDR1 SEHNR and CDR2 FQNEAQ (reference sequence). The CDR3, as DNA: TGTGCCAGCAGTCCCGGGACAGGGAACATTCAGTACTTC. It is translated as CASSPGTGNIQYF. The full variable domain, completed using reference TRBV7-9 and TRBJ2-4, is DTGVSQNPRHKITKRGQNVTFRCDPISEHNRLYWYRQTLGQGPEFLTYFQNEAQLEKSRLLSDRFSAERPKGSFSTLEIQRTEQGDSAMYLCASSPGTGNIQYFGAGTRLSVL.

The sample holds a few counts of this clone. The chain couples TRBV6-4 to TRBJ2-6; D is perhaps TRBD2 (6 bases). V lost 3 bases and J lost 0, with 9 bases in between. The CDR3 contains 16 residues. Germline CDR1 reads MRHNA; CDR2 reads SNTAGT. The CDR3 DNA reads as TGTGCCAGCAGTGAGGAGGGCCCCTCTGGGGCCAACGTCCTGACTTTC. Residues: CASSEEGPSGANVLTF.

The rearrangement uses TRBV4-2 and TRBJ2-3, with a possible D match to TRBD2 (6 bases). Germline loops: CDR1 LGHNA, CDR2 YNFKEQ. V was clipped by 0 bases and J by 4 bases, with 17 bases between them. The CDR3 is 17 residues long. DNA for the CDR3: TGTGCCAGCAGCCAAGACCCCATCGGGGAGGTGGCAGATACGCAGTATTTT. Protein sequence: CASSQDPIGEVADTQYF.

The rearrangement links TRBV10-3 to TRBJ1-3; D gene uncertain. The V and J ends lost 10 bases and 6 bases respectively, with 10 bases between them. Germline V gene data show CDR1 as ENHRY and CDR2 as SYGVKD. The CDR3 length is 11 residues. The DNA of the CDR3 is TGTGCCACCACACAGAAAAACACCATATATTTT. This codes for CATTQKNTIYF.

V is TRBV28 and J is TRBJ1-2, with D maybe TRBD1 (5 bases). Germline CDR1 is MDHEN and CDR2 is SYDVKM. The CDR3 covers 19 residues. Trimming stripped 4 bases from V and 6 bases from J, with 30 bases between. The CDR3 reads CASSSPLGHFGAGRDGYTF. The CDR3 DNA sequence: TGTGCCAGCAGTTCACCTTTGGGTCACTTTGGGGCCGGACGAGATGGCTACACCTTC.

Here the CDR3 reads CASSYPHRVRANTEAFF. DNA of the CDR3: TGTGCCAGCAGTTACCCCCACAGGGTGAGGGCGAACACTGAAGCTTTCTTT. V gene TRBV6-8 combines with J gene TRBJ1-1; maybe TRBD1 (6 bases). V was clipped by 2 bases and J by 1 base, with 17 bases between them. Germline V CDR1 and CDR2: MNHGY, SAAAGT. The CDR3 is made up of 17 amino acids.

This clone has just a few counts. The chain is built from TRBV19 and TRBJ1-1, with no clear D. CDR1 is LNHDA, CDR2 SQIVND, per germline (reference sequence). The V and J ends lost 1 base and 3 bases respectively, with 6 bases between them. The CDR3 has 13 amino acids. CDR3 sequence reads: CASSIVRDTEAFF. CDR3 DNA: TGTGCCAGTAGTATAGTTCGGGACACTGAAGCTTTCTTT.

The rearrangement joins TRBV3-1 (or the pseudogene TRBV3-2) to TRBJ1-5; a possible D gene is TRBD1 (5 bases). V was cut by 4 bases and J by 0 bases, with 7 bases left in between. Germline V lookup: CDR1 LGHDT, CDR2 YNNKEL (reference sequence). The CDR3 runs to 14 residues. CDR3 loop: CASSLDSSNQPQHF. CDR3 sequence (DNA): TGTGCCAGCAGCCTCGACAGTAGCAATCAGCCCCAGCATTTT.

The chain is built from TRBV9 and TRBJ2-6, with a weak D call TRBD1 (5 bases). Deletions cut 2 bases from V and 4 bases from J, with 13 bases between. Germline V gives CDR1 SGDLS, CDR2 YYNGEE. CDR3 length: 16 amino acids. Written as DNA, the CDR3 is TGTGCCAGCAGCGTCGGAACAGGCCCCGGGGCCAACGTCCTGACTTTC. Amino acid sequence: CASSVGTGPGANVLTF.

V and J are TRBV7-3 and TRBJ2-1; 15 nucleotides align to TRBD2. The CDR3 runs to 14 residues. V shed 5 bases and J 12 bases; nucleotides not matched to a gene: 5. The germline gives CDR1 SGHTA, CDR2 FQGTGA. CDR3 protein: CASSQLGLAGGQFF. CDR3 sequence (DNA): TGTGCCAGCAGCCAATTGGGACTAGCGGGGGGGCAGTTCTTC.

This rearrangement joins TRBV25-1 to TRBJ1-4; D ambiguous. Trimming cost V 5 bases and J 6 bases, with 10 bases left between them. Germline CDR1 and CDR2: MGHDK and SYGVNS. The CDR3 extends over 13 amino acids. CDR3 loop: CASSPPLDEKLFF. For the CDR3, the DNA is TGTGCCAGCAGTCCCCCTCTAGATGAAAAACTGTTTTTT.

The chain is built from TRBV7-9 and TRBJ1-1, with a weak D call TRBD1 (5 bases). Germline V gives CDR1 SEHNR, CDR2 FQNEAQ (reference sequence). The V and J ends lost 0 bases and 4 bases respectively, with 12 bases between them. This CDR3 comprises 15 residues. The CDR3 DNA reads TGTGCCAGCAGCTTAGCCCAGGGCGGGGGCACTGAAGCTTTCTTT. This translates into CASSLAQGGGTEAFF.

V is TRBV6-2 or TRBV6-3 and J is TRBJ1-4, with 12 bases that match TRBD1. Germline CDR1 MNHEY, CDR2 SVGEGT. The trim removed 2 bases at V and 8 bases at J, leaving 0 bases unmatched. This CDR3 spans 14 amino acids. CDR3 sequence reads: CASSYGTGGEKLFF. CDR3 sequence (DNA): TGTGCCAGCAGTTACGGGACAGGGGGCGAAAAACTGTTTTTT.

The chain recombines TRBV7-7 with TRBJ2-1; TRBD2 aligns across 10 bases. Germline V gene sequence: CDR1 SSHAT, CDR2 FNYEAQ (reference sequence). V lost 8 bases and J lost 8; bases outside the gene matches: 12. This CDR3 region has 15 residues. The CDR3 spells CASLGSGRAVDEQFF. The CDR3 DNA is TGTGCCAGCCTAGGGAGCGGGAGGGCCGTTGATGAGCAGTTCTTC.

This chain links TRBV27 with TRBJ2-7, with 9 bases that match TRBD2. J was trimmed by 2 bases and V by 2 bases; bases with no gene match: 4. The germline V gene has CDR1 MNHEY and CDR2 SMNVEV (reference sequence). The CDR3 loop spans 15 amino acids. DNA for the CDR3: TGTGCCAGCAGTTTAGAGGCGGGAGGGCCCTACGAGCAGTACTTC. It codes for CASSLEAGGPYEQYF.

The rearrangement joins TRBV30 to TRBJ2-5; 7 bases match TRBD2. Losses at the gene ends were 0 bases for V and 4 bases for J; bases not matched to a gene: 5. The length of the CDR3 is 14 residues. Germline values: CDR1 GTSNPN, CDR2 SVGIG (reference sequence). This CDR3 is CAWSVGGVGETQYF. CDR3 DNA: TGTGCCTGGAGTGTTGGGGGGGTGGGAGAGACCCAGTACTTC.

This clone was observed a handful of times. The chain couples TRBV28 to TRBJ2-7; 7 nucleotides agree with TRBD2. Looked up from germline, CDR1 is MDHEN and CDR2 is SYDVKM. This CDR3 spans 12 amino acids. Trimming cost V 7 bases and J 2 bases; bases outside gene matches: 2. As DNA, the CDR3 is TGTGCCAGCACTAGCGGACCCTACGAGCAGTACTTC. It encodes CASTSGPYEQYF.

The chain employs TRBV15 and TRBJ1-4; D is undetermined. Germline V gene sequence: CDR1 LNHNV, CDR2 YYDKDF (reference sequence). Trimming removed 1 base from V and 0 bases from J, with 9 bases in between. The CDR3 length is 16 residues. In nucleotides, the CDR3 is TGTGCCACCAGCAGAGGTCAGAAAGCAACTAATGAAAAACTGTTTTTT. This translates into CATSRGQKATNEKLFF.

The chain has TRBV5-1 and TRBJ2-3; TRBD2 aligns across 12 bases. The CDR3 has 17 amino acids. Looked up from germline, CDR1 is SGHRS and CDR2 is YFSETQ. V lost 0 bases and J lost 1; bases outside the gene matches: 3. CDR3 in amino acids: CASSLGLAGDGTDTQYF. The CDR3, as DNA: TGCGCCAGCAGCTTGGGACTAGCGGGAGATGGCACAGATACGCAGTATTTT.

V gene TRBV4-1 combines with J gene TRBJ1-2, with TRBD1 identical over 8 bases. The germline CDR1 and CDR2 sequences are MGHRA and YSYEKL. V gave up 3 bases and J gave up 2 bases; unmatched junction bases: 11. The CDR3 runs to 17 residues. The CDR3 DNA reads as TGCGCCAGCAGCCAGACAGACGACAGGGGAGGGAACTATGGCTACACCTTC. Encoded protein: CASSQTDDRGGNYGYTF.

This chain uses TRBV25-1 with TRBJ1-6, with 9 bases aligning to TRBD1. The length of the CDR3 is 18 residues. With 0 bases clipped from V and 6 bases from J, the junction kept 9 bases outside the gene matches. Per the germline V gene, CDR1 is MGHDK and CDR2 is SYGVNS. The CDR3 region is CASSEYRPGTGSNSPLHF. CDR3 DNA sequence: TGTGCCAGCAGTGAATATCGCCCCGGGACAGGGAGTAATTCACCCCTCCACTTT.